This T cell receptor beta chain stems from a study of cytomegalovirus exposure and HLA in healthy donors. Points from the study as a whole: Common viral pathogens seemed to be connected with several of the most significant clusters, according to a later analysis. Three of the chains that were CMV-associated were confirmed in vitro to be specific for CMV antigens. Roughly uniform depth of sequencing across donors was assumed in presence/absence analyses.

V lost 4 bases and J lost 9; bases outside the gene matches: 8. The CDR3 runs to 14 residues. Germline V gene data show CDR1 as LNHDA and CDR2 as SQIVND (reference sequence). With respect to this clone: Its antigen remains unknown.

Vbeta (60) and Jbeta (13) primers were used in the PCR. The assay was immunoSEQ multiplex PCR, and TCRdb's table has in-frame clones only and misses some. The sample includes tens of thousands of clones, about 81% of them seen just once. Sequencing was performed on PBMCs. The rearrangement links TRBV19 to TRBJ2-1; 8 bases match TRBD1. This TCR derives from a man between 65 and 85 years old in good health and CMV-seronegative. CDR3 in DNA: TGTGCCAGTAGTACGGGACAGGAAGGGGTTGAGCAGTTCTTC. Residues: CASSTGQEGVEQFF. Supplemented by reference TRBV19 and TRBJ2-1, the full variable domain reads DGGITQSPKYLFRKEGQNVTLSCEQNLNHDAMYWYRQDPGQGLRLIYYSQIVNDFQKGDIAEGYSVSREKKESFPLTVTSAQKNPTAFYLCASSTGQEGVEQFFGPGTRLTVL.